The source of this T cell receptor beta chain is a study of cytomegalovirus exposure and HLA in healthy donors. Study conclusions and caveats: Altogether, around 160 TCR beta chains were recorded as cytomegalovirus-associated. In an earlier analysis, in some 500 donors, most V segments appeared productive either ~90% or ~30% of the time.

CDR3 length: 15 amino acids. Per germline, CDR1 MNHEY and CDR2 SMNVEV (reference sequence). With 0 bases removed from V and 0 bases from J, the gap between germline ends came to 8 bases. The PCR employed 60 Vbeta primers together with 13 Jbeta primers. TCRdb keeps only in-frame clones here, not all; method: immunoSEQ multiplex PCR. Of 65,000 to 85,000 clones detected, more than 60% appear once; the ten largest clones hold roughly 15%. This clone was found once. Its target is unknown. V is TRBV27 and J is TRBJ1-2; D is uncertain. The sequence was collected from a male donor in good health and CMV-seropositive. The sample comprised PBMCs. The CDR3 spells CASSLSPLANYGYTF. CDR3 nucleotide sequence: TGTGCCAGCAGTTTATCCCCCTTAGCTAACTATGGCTACACCTTC.